This T cell receptor (beta chain) was found in a study of shared clonotypes between healthy human individuals. Study in general: Serving as donors were two women and a few men, whose ages spanned 18 to 49. Study-wide results and limits: Rarefaction analysis demonstrated incomplete sorted-subset sequencing notwithstanding large depth. The sole specimen, blood, was sampled, and tissue repertoires likely differ. Read depth was anticipated to influence clonotype sharing among donors.

About this clone: Its specificity is not known.

Data came from immunoSEQ multiplex PCR; TCRdb stores just in-frame clones and leaves some out. The table lists 2,500,000 or so clones, 80% to 95% of them singletons. The CDR3 has 18 amino acids. Germline CDR1 and CDR2: MGHDK and SYGVNS. V lost 1 base and J lost 0; bases outside the gene matches: 5. The source is a man between 18 and 29 years old in good health. Some clones in this sample may be carry-over from other donors' samples. Sequencing input: naive CD4+ T cells from PBMCs. Specified subset: CD45RA+ positively selected. The genes are TRBV25-1 and TRBJ2-3; TRBD2 matches at 12 bases. The CDR3 loop is CASSELVGLAGSTDTQYF. CDR3 bases: TGTGCCAGCAGTGAATTGGTAGGACTAGCGGGAAGCACAGATACGCAGTATTTT. The variable domain in full, with the rest retrieved from reference TRBV25-1 and TRBJ2-3, is EADIYQTPRYLVIGTGKKITLECSQTMGHDKMYWYQQDPGMELHLIHYSYGVNSTEKGDLSSESTVSRIRTEHFPLTLESARPSHTSQYLCASSELVGLAGSTDTQYFGPGTRLTVL.